The entry below describes one T cell receptor (beta chain). It has no known antigen specificity. No base quality values were provided; no much bigger clone lies one nucleotide off. As encoded in the germline V gene (reference sequence), CDR1 is SEHNR while CDR2 is FQNEAQ. The germline V and J ends show losses of 5 bases and 9 bases respectively, and no gene match explains 9 bases of the junction. The CDR3 runs 14 amino acids, cysteine and phenylalanine included. Just the 42-base CDR3 DNA is kept, in frame starting at base 1. The sample belongs to a study of blood T cell repertoires in COVID-19 (dated by TCRdb to 2020 to 2021). For context, the study as a whole: Collaborator samples came from the United States, Italy and Spain and covered acute and convalescent phases of COVID-19. The material from the prospective study consisted of cDNA or gDNA derived from T cells, B-cell-depleted T cells, or PBMCs. Deeply sampled blood TCRbeta repertoires from subjects exposed to, actively infected with, or recovered from COVID-19 were included in the dataset. The repertoires were released in a freely available public database meant as a resource for research on the immune response to SARS-CoV-2. Samples came from the ongoing ImmuneRACE study (first 160 participants) plus 1,254 subjects from 6 global collaborators. A de-identified subject ID, COVID-19 status, age in years and sex were almost always included in the sample metadata. Where available, HLA class I and class II types were obtained from metadata supplied by the sample provider rather than from assay-based typing.

Beyond this particular receptor, the publication reports: The quantity of clinical and demographic metadata differed by source and by participant and was supplied without curation.

Samples from volunteer blood donors who had recovered from COVID-19 were contributed by a second Seattle source. Whole blood was collected in K2EDTA tubes by collaborating institutions according to the institutions' own protocols. For TCRbeta analysis, collaborators shipped samples in one of three forms: frozen whole blood, isolated PBMCs, or DNA extracted from either of those sample types. TCRbeta CDR3 regions were amplified from genomic DNA using the immunoSEQ Assay, a bias-controlled multiplex PCR. As for how the authors treated the data: The number of nucleated cells in each sample was estimated by amplification of reference gene primers within the assay. To quantify the absolute abundance of each unique TCRbeta CDR3 rearrangement, sequence reads were collapsed and filtered. For each sample, productive Simpson clonality was calculated by taking the square root of Simpson's diversity index across productive rearrangements. Entries here come from immuneACCESS through TCRdb and include only in-frame sequences with V and J called. Some clones fail to appear in such tables; in the studies checked, an unresolved V gene covers under half of the shortfall, and the cause of the remainder is unknown. The DNA was the basis for D and trimming; V, J and clone size are from that table. For this sample there are roughly 250,000 clones; more than 70% appear just once. Of the sample, 2% to 2.5% is held by the ten largest clones.

The V gene is TRBV7-9 and the J gene is TRBJ2-1, with 8 middle bases fitting TRBD2. This clonotype originated in a woman aged 40 to 49 who had recovered from COVID-19. The sample taken for sequencing was peripheral blood. In nucleotides, the sequence is TGTGCCAGCAGCATTTACGGGAGGGGCGGTGAGCAGTTCTTC. This is translated as CASSIYGRGGEQFF.